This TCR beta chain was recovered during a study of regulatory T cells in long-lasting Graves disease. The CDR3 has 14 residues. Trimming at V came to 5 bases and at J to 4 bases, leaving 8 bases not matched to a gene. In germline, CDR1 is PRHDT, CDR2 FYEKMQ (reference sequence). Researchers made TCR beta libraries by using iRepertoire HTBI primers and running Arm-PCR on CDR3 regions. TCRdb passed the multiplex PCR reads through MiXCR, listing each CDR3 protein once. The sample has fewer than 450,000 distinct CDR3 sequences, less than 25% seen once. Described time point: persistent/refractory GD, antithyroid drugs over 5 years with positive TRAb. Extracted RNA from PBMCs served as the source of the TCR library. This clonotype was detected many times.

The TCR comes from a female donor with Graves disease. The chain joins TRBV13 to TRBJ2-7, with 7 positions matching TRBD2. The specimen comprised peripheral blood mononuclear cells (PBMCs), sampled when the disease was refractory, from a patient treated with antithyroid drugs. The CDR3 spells CASSKREVDYEQYF. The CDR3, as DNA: TGTGCCAGCAGCAAGCGGGAAGTTGATTACGAGCAGTACTTC. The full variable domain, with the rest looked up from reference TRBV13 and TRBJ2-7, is AAGVIQSPRHLIKEKRETATLKCYPIPRHDTVYWYQQGPGQDPQFLISFYEKMQSDKGSIPDRFSAQQFSDYHSELNMSSLELGDSALYFCASSKREVDYEQYFGPGTRLTVT.